These 25 T cell receptor beta chains came from one sample sequenced in a study of circulating tumor DNA in untreated peripheral T-cell lymphoma. The repertoire was sequenced with immunoSEQ multiplex PCR; TCRdb's copy has only in-frame clones and lacks some. The sample records thousands of clones, around 72% being singletons. Source material: tumor tissue. These receptors originate from a human donor with peripheral T-cell lymphoma.

This chain links TRBV7-1 with TRBJ2-2, with D unresolved. Being an ORF, TRBV7-1 has a function that is uncertain. Trimming shortened V by 4 bases and J by 0 bases, and 6 bases separated the two germline ends. The CDR3 has 14 amino acids. CDR3 region: CASSLDSNTGELFF. DNA for the CDR3: TGTGCCAGCAGCTTAGATTCGAACACCGGGGAGCTGTTTTTT.

The chain employs TRBV19 and TRBJ1-3, with unresolved D. The CDR3 is 15 amino acids. Looked up from germline, CDR1 is LNHDA and CDR2 is SQIVND (reference sequence). V was cut by 0 bases and J by 2 bases, with 8 bases left in between. CDR3 in amino acids: CASSIDLAAGNTIYF. The CDR3 region has the DNA TGTGCCAGTAGTATAGATCTAGCGGCTGGAAACACCATATATTTT. Combining the CDR3 with reference TRBV19 and TRBJ1-3 gives the whole variable domain DGGITQSPKYLFRKEGQNVTLSCEQNLNHDAMYWYRQDPGQGLRLIYYSQIVNDFQKGDIAEGYSVSREKKESFPLTVTSAQKNPTAFYLCASSIDLAAGNTIYFGEGSWLTVV.

The V call is TRBV30, the J call TRBJ1-2; D possibly corresponds to TRBD1 (5 bases). The germline V gene encodes CDR1 GTSNPN and CDR2 SVGIG (reference sequence). V dropped 4 bases and J dropped 8 bases, with 17 bases sitting between them. The CDR3 is 13 residues long. CDR3 loop: CAWTTQTVDGYTF. Written as DNA, the CDR3 is TGTGCCTGGACAACTCAGACAGTTGACGGCTACACCTTC.

The chain uses TRBV28 and TRBJ1-4, with D unclear. Trimming stripped 4 bases from V and 8 bases from J, with 20 bases between. Germline values: CDR1 MDHEN, CDR2 SYDVKM. The CDR3 runs to 16 residues. The CDR3 loop is CASSSPGGEGREKLFF. The CDR3, as DNA: TGTGCCAGCAGTTCGCCCGGTGGCGAAGGAAGGGAAAAACTGTTTTTT.

This sequence joins TRBV11-3 and TRBJ2-7; D perhaps matches TRBD1 (6 bases). The V end was cut by 5 bases, the J end by 1 base, with 15 bases between. Germline lookup yields CDR1 SGHNT and CDR2 YENEEA. The length of the CDR3 is 15 residues. In DNA form, the CDR3 reads TGTGCCAGCAGCCGACGGGACACTCCATCCTACGAGCAGTACTTC. Protein: CASSRRDTPSYEQYF.

The chain links TRBV19 to TRBJ2-7; a possible D gene is TRBD1 (8 bases). Germline V CDR1 and CDR2: LNHDA, SQIVND (reference sequence). V lost 8 bases, J lost 2 bases, and 16 bases lay in between. This CDR3 contains 14 residues. CDR3 residues: CASHGQGGTYEQYF. The CDR3 region has the DNA TGTGCCAGTCACGGACAGGGAGGGACCTACGAGCAGTACTTC.

V gene TRBV28 combines with J gene TRBJ2-7; 12 bases line up with TRBD2. V trimming: 0 bases; J trimming: 1 base; junction bases outside the gene matches: 1. Germline assignment: CDR1 MDHEN and CDR2 SYDVKM. The CDR3 contains 16 residues. The CDR3 DNA reads as TGTGCCAGCAGTTTATGGGGGACTAGCGGGTCCTACGAGCAGTACTTC. Translation gives CASSLWGTSGSYEQYF.

The rearrangement links TRBV1 to TRBJ1-2. TRBV1 is designated a pseudogene. The CDR3 loop spans 17 amino acids. CDR3 sequence reads: CASSQDRLVALREGYTF. CDR3 DNA: TGCGCCAGCAGCCAAGATCGCCTAGTAGCCTTGAGAGAGGGCTACACCTTC.

The chain employs TRBV2 and TRBJ2-7; unclear D gene. The ends were cut back, 3 bases at V and 2 bases at J, with 11 bases in the middle. This CDR3 is 14 amino acids long. CDR1 and CDR2 (germline): SNHLY, FYNNEI. CDR3: CASSEGQAPYEQYF. In nucleotides, the CDR3 is TGTGCCAGCAGTGAGGGTCAGGCTCCCTACGAGCAGTACTTC.

This clone was found a few times. The chain recombines TRBV1 with TRBJ2-1; TRBD2 is taken as the D call from the table, unchecked against the DNA. TRBV1 is termed a pseudogene. The CDR3 covers 13 residues. DNA of the CDR3: TGCGCCAGCAGCCAAGAGATTCGGGATGAGCAGTTCTTC. This sequence encodes CASSQEIRDEQFF.

The table lists this clone with a few counts. One end of the junction fails to match germline, which may point to a read error. V is TRBV11-3 and J is TRBJ1-3, with D uncertain. Germline V CDR1 and CDR2: SGHNT, YENEEA. There are 15 residues in the CDR3. In DNA form, the CDR3 reads TGTGCCAGCAGCTTAGGAAGTACCTCTGGAAACATCATATATTTT. Encoded protein: CASSLGSTSGNIIYF.

The gene calls are TRBV5-1 and TRBJ1-1; 8 nucleotides match TRBD1. CDR1 and CDR2 from the germline V gene are SGHRS and YFSETQ. The length of the CDR3 is 15 residues. The V gene end was trimmed by 4 bases and the J gene end by 6 bases; junction bases not matched to a gene: 11. The CDR3 bases are TGCGCCAGCAGCGCCGTCCCAGGGGGCGCGTCTGAAGCTTTCTTT. Its protein is CASSAVPGGASEAFF.

Details on this clone: Its ends do not fully match the called genes, so a read error is possible. The chain links TRBV28 to TRBJ2-2; D gene ambiguous. CDR1 is MDHEN and CDR2 is SYDVKM in the germline V gene. The CDR3 extends over 12 amino acids. CDR3 protein: CASNERTGELFF. Written as DNA, the CDR3 is TGTGCTAGCAATGAACGCACCGGGGAGCTGTTTTTT. The full variable domain, completed using reference TRBV28 and TRBJ2-2, is DVKVTQSSRYLVKRTGEKVFLECVQDMDHENMFWYRQDPGLGLRLIYFSYDVKMKEKGDIPEGYSVSREKKERFSLILESASTNQTSMYLCASNERTGELFFGEGSRLTVL.

V is TRBV5-1 and J is TRBJ2-3; D uncertain. This CDR3 is built from 14 residues. V lost 4 bases to trimming and J lost 2 bases, with 11 bases between them. CDR1 and CDR2 from the germline V gene are SGHRS and YFSETQ. CDR3: CASSIGSTTDTQYF. The CDR3 DNA reads as TGCGCCAGCAGCATAGGGTCGACCACAGATACGCAGTATTTT.

V usage is TRBV18 and J usage is TRBJ2-7, with 9 nucleotides matching TRBD1. Trimming took 2 bases from V and 6 from J; bases not matched to a gene: 5. This CDR3 region has 14 residues. Germline assignment: CDR1 KGHSH and CDR2 LQKENI. The chain's CDR3 is CASSPKQGAGEQYF. CDR3 sequence (DNA): TGTGCCAGCTCACCAAAACAGGGGGCAGGCGAGCAGTACTTC.

This clone was seen only once. In DNA, the CDR3 is TGTGCCAGCAGCGGGGACAGGGGCGACGAGCAGTACTTC. Its translation: CASSGDRGDEQYF. V gene TRBV9 combines with J gene TRBJ2-7, with TRBD1 matching over 10 bases. Germline-derived CDR1 and CDR2 are SGDLS and YYNGEE. V shed 3 bases and J 5 bases; nucleotides not matched to a gene: 2. CDR3 length: 13 residues.

This clone was recorded a few times. The chain has TRBV19 and TRBJ1-4, with 9 bases identical to TRBD1. V was clipped by 3 bases and J by 8 bases; unmatched bases: 7. CDR3 size: 15 residues. The germline gives CDR1 LNHDA, CDR2 SQIVND (reference sequence). The CDR3 nucleotides read TGTGCCAGTAGTATCCGGACAGGGGTGGGAGAAAAACTGTTTTTT. This translates into CASSIRTGVGEKLFF.

V is TRBV11-3 and J is TRBJ1-3; D unresolved. The CDR3 is 15 amino acids. Germline CDR1 is SGHNT and CDR2 is YENEEA. V lost 0 bases, J lost 2 bases, and 8 bases lay in between. The chain's CDR3 is CASSLEWYTGNTIYF. The CDR3 coding sequence is TGTGCCAGCAGCTTAGAATGGTACACTGGAAACACCATATATTTT. The full variable domain, rest sourced from reference TRBV11-3 and TRBJ1-3, is EAGVVQSPRYKIIEKKQPVAFWCNPISGHNTLYWYLQNLGQGPELLIRYENEEAVDDSQLPKDRFSAERLKGVDSTLKIQPAELGDSAVYLCASSLEWYTGNTIYFGEGSWLTVV.

The rearrangement links TRBV23-1 to TRBJ2-6, with unresolved D. TRBV23-1 is an ORF, with its function uncertain. CDR3 length equals 14 residues. CDR3 region: CTIHIPSGANVLTF. CDR3 in DNA: TGCACCATTCATATACCCTCTGGGGCCAACGTCCTGACTTTC.

V gene TRBV14 combines with J gene TRBJ2-2; maybe TRBD2 (6 bases). This CDR3 contains 14 residues. Trimming shortened V by 4 bases and J by 5 bases, and 11 bases separated the two germline ends. CDR1 is SGHDN and CDR2 is FVKESK in the germline V gene. Here the CDR3 reads CASSRMRGTGELFF. The CDR3 DNA is TGTGCCAGCAGCCGCATGCGGGGTACCGGGGAGCTGTTTTTT.

The chain recombines TRBV30 with TRBJ1-4; D is ambiguous. V lost 4 bases to trimming and J lost 2 bases, with 23 bases between them. The CDR3 consists of 18 residues. Germline V gene data show CDR1 as GTSNPN and CDR2 as SVGIG (reference sequence). This CDR3 reads CAWTSGLNFPRTNEKLFF. Here the CDR3 DNA reads TGTGCCTGGACCTCAGGACTTAACTTCCCTCGGACTAATGAAAAACTGTTTTTT.

The genes are TRBV19 and TRBJ1-2; 7 bases are a match to TRBD1. CDR1 and CDR2 (germline): LNHDA, SQIVND (reference sequence). CDR3 length equals 15 residues. J was trimmed by 5 bases and V by 7 bases; bases with no gene match: 13. The CDR3 DNA follows: TGTGCCAGTATGAGGACAGGCTTAGAGTGGTATGGCTACACCTTC. It encodes CASMRTGLEWYGYTF. The full variable domain, with the rest looked up from reference TRBV19 and TRBJ1-2, is DGGITQSPKYLFRKEGQNVTLSCEQNLNHDAMYWYRQDPGQGLRLIYYSQIVNDFQKGDIAEGYSVSREKKESFPLTVTSAQKNPTAFYLCASMRTGLEWYGYTFGSGTRLTVV.

There are a few counts of this clone. The gene calls are TRBV19 and TRBJ2-7; tentative D call: TRBD2 (6 bases). CDR3 size: 12 residues. Deletions cut 3 bases from V and 5 bases from J, with 8 bases between. Germline assignment: CDR1 LNHDA and CDR2 SQIVND (reference sequence). The CDR3 DNA reads TGTGCCAGTAGTATCGGGGGAGACGAGCAGTACTTC. It translates to CASSIGGDEQYF. The full variable domain, with the rest looked up from reference TRBV19 and TRBJ2-7, is DGGITQSPKYLFRKEGQNVTLSCEQNLNHDAMYWYRQDPGQGLRLIYYSQIVNDFQKGDIAEGYSVSREKKESFPLTVTSAQKNPTAFYLCASSIGGDEQYFGPGTRLTVT.

J is TRBJ1-1 and V is TRBV19; D is perhaps TRBD1 (5 bases). V gave up 6 bases and J gave up 8 bases, with 16 bases separating them. From germline, CDR1 is LNHDA and CDR2 SQIVND (reference sequence). CDR3 length: 13 amino acids. This chain's CDR3 is CASSPGERTEAFF. The CDR3 DNA follows: TGTGCCAGTAGCCCCGGGGAAAGGACAGAAGCTTTCTTT.

This clone was observed a few times. The chain couples TRBV23-1 to TRBJ1-2, with 8 bases identical to TRBD1. TRBV23-1 is identified as an open reading frame with a role that is uncertain. J was trimmed by 1 base and V by 4 bases; bases with no gene match: 8. The CDR3 length is 16 residues. The CDR3 nucleotides read TGCGCCAGCAGTCCTCTCCGGGACAGGTGTAACTATGGCTACACCTTC. Residues: CASSPLRDRCNYGYTF.